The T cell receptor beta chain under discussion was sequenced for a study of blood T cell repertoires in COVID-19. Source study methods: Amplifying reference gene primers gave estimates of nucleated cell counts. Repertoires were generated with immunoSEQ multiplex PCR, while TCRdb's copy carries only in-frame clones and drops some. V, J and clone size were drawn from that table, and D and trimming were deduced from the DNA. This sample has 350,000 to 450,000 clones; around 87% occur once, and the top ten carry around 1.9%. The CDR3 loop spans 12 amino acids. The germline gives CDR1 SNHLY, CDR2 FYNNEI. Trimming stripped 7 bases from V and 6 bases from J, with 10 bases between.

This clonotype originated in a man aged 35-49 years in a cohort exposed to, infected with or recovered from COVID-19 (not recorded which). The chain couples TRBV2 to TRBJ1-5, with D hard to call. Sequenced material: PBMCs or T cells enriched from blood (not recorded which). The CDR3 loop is CASKREGQPQHF. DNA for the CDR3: TGTGCCAGCAAACGGGAAGGTCAGCCCCAGCATTTT. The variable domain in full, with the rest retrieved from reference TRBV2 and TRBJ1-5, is EPEVTQTPSHQVTQMGQEVILRCVPISNHLYFYWYRQILGQKVEFLVSFYNNEISEKSEIFDDQFSVERPDGSNFTLKIRSTKLEDSAMYFCASKREGQPQHFGDGTRLSIL.